Sequencing of this T cell receptor beta chain was carried out in a study of early T cells in non-severe SARS-CoV-2 infection. Study in general: Sequenced bulk RNA came from whole blood that was unsorted, and chains were unpaired.

The CDR3 contains 14 residues. Germline loops: CDR1 DFQATT, CDR2 SNEGSKA (reference sequence). The sample holds a few counts of this clonotype. TCRdb recomputed calls from the 5' RACE reads with MiXCR, one row per CDR3 protein. The sample contains around 55,000 distinct CDR3 sequences, 5.5% to 8.5% of which appear only once. The source of this sequence is an adult who was a healthcare worker with PCR-confirmed SARS-CoV-2 infection or an uninfected control (not recorded which). The material sequenced was whole blood, taken at baseline. The chain joins TRBV20-1 to TRBJ2-3; perhaps TRBD2 as D (6 bases). The CDR3 nucleotides read TGCACCGGTGGCGGGGCAGGAAGCACAGATACGCAGTATTTT. Protein product: CTGGGAGSTDTQYF.